These 13 T cell receptor beta chains originate from one sample sequenced in a study of cytomegalovirus exposure and HLA in healthy donors. Primers for the PCR totalled 60 Vbeta and 13 Jbeta. Generated by immunoSEQ multiplex PCR, the TCRdb table keeps only in-frame clones and is missing some. Of about 61,000 clones listed, 80% to 90% were seen once; the top ten hold over 1.2%. The sequencing sample was made of PBMCs. Receptors originate from a man aged 30 to 39 in good health and CMV-seropositive.

This chain uses TRBV10-3 with TRBJ2-1; no reliable D call. Looked up from germline, CDR1 is ENHRY and CDR2 is SYGVKD. The length of the CDR3 is 14 residues. The germline V and J ends were trimmed by 6 bases and 0 bases, with 9 bases remaining between them. CDR3 in amino acids: CAISPHSSYNEQFF. CDR3 sequence (DNA): TGTGCCATCAGCCCCCATAGCTCCTACAATGAGCAGTTCTTC.

The chain joins TRBV7-2 to TRBJ1-1; 8 bases align to TRBD1. The CDR3 has 15 amino acids. Germline CDR1 and CDR2: SGHTA and FQGNSA. J was trimmed by 6 bases and V by 6 bases; bases with no gene match: 12. CDR3 loop: CASSYAPGQVAEAFF. CDR3 in DNA: TGTGCCAGCAGTTATGCCCCGGGACAGGTAGCTGAAGCTTTCTTT. Drawing the rest from reference TRBV7-2 and TRBJ1-1, the complete variable domain is GAGVSQSPSNKVTEKGKDVELRCDPISGHTALYWYRQSLGQGLEFLIYFQGNSAPDKSGLPSDRFSAERTGGSVSTLTIQRTQQEDSAVYLCASSYAPGQVAEAFFGQGTRLTVV.

The gene calls are TRBV11-2 and TRBJ1-3, with D uncertain. The CDR3 has 13 amino acids. Germline V lookup: CDR1 SGHAT, CDR2 FQNNGV. V was shortened by 1 base and J by 8 bases, with 9 bases between the two germline ends. CDR3 sequence: CASSLGERDTIYF. The DNA for the CDR3 is TGTGCCAGCAGCTTAGGAGAACGGGACACCATATATTTT.

This rearrangement joins TRBV19 to TRBJ2-7; 7 nucleotides align to TRBD1. Germline lookup yields CDR1 LNHDA and CDR2 SQIVND (reference sequence). The CDR3 has 15 amino acids. J lost 2 bases, V lost 3 bases, and 7 bases had no gene match. DNA of the CDR3: TGTGCCAGTAGTATGATTACGGGGACAGCCTACGAGCAGTACTTC. Translation gives CASSMITGTAYEQYF.

The chain uses TRBV18 and TRBJ2-3, with TRBD2 matching over 11 bases. The CDR3 extends over 15 amino acids. V shed 5 bases and J 9 bases; nucleotides not matched to a gene: 10. Germline lookup yields CDR1 KGHSH and CDR2 LQKENI. The CDR3: CASSLSGTSGGTQYF. CDR3 DNA sequence: TGTGCCAGCTCATTATCCGGGACTAGCGGAGGAACGCAGTATTTT.

V usage is TRBV6-5 and J usage is TRBJ2-5; 8 bases are a match to TRBD1. The CDR3 contains 15 residues. The V and J ends lost 2 bases and 4 bases, in that order; junction bases with no gene match: 6. Per germline, CDR1 MNHEY and CDR2 SVGAGI. The DNA for the CDR3 is TGTGCCAGCAGTTACGGGAGACAGGGGTTAGAGACCCAGTACTTC. Amino acids: CASSYGRQGLETQYF.

V and J are TRBV4-1 and TRBJ1-5; D is undetermined. Germline V gene lookup returns CDR1 MGHRA and CDR2 YSYEKL. Trimming left V 2 bases short and J 2 bases short, with 13 bases between. This CDR3 region has 16 residues. The CDR3 nucleotides are TGCGCCAGCAGCCAACCCCAAACGGAGGGCAATCAGCCCCAGCATTTT. Protein product: CASSQPQTEGNQPQHF.

The chain combines TRBV11-1 with TRBJ2-1; D call uncertain. V lost 3 bases to trimming and J lost 0 bases, with 18 bases between them. The germline gives CDR1 SGHAT, CDR2 FQDESV (reference sequence). The CDR3 consists of 18 residues. The CDR3 sequence: CASSFGGKRMSSYNEQFF. CDR3 coding DNA: TGTGCCAGCAGCTTTGGCGGAAAACGGATGAGCTCCTACAATGAGCAGTTCTTC.

In its sample, this clone was seen once. The rearrangement links TRBV7-2 to TRBJ2-6; 7 positions match TRBD1. The CDR3 has 16 residues. J lost 2 bases, V lost 3 bases, and 4 bases had no gene match. Per germline, CDR1 SGHTA and CDR2 FQGNSA. CDR3 nucleotides: TGTGCCAGCAGCTTGAAGGGGGCGACTGGGGCCAACGTCCTGACTTTC. It yields the protein CASSLKGATGANVLTF.

The chain links TRBV6-5 to TRBJ2-1, with 7 bases identical to TRBD2. The CDR3 is 15 residues long. V lost 0 bases and J lost 6; bases outside the gene matches: 5. Germline V lookup: CDR1 MNHEY, CDR2 SVGAGI. DNA of the CDR3: TGTGCCAGCAGTTACTCAGTGGGAGGGAGCAATGAGCAGTTCTTC. The encoded protein is CASSYSVGGSNEQFF.

This clone was observed once. The chain employs TRBV5-1 and TRBJ2-3; TRBD1 might be the D (6 bases). Germline CDR1 and CDR2: SGHRS and YFSETQ. Trimming shortened V by 7 bases and J by 0 bases, and 18 bases separated the two germline ends. The CDR3 length is 16 residues. CDR3 bases: TGCGCCAGCTCCCTACAGGGACCGTTTAGCACAGATACGCAGTATTTT. This codes for CASSLQGPFSTDTQYF.

The chain employs TRBV4-1 and TRBJ1-5; 7 bases agree with TRBD1. Germline V gene sequence: CDR1 MGHRA, CDR2 YSYEKL. This CDR3 spans 18 amino acids. The junction had 11 bases not matched to a gene; V was cut back by 3 bases and J by 0 bases. CDR3 nucleotide sequence: TGCGCCAGCAGCCACAAACTCGGGACAGCTATTAGCAATCAGCCCCAGCATTTT. Its translation is CASSHKLGTAISNQPQHF.

The CDR3 here is CASSTRQGARRETQYF. The CDR3 region has the DNA TGTGCCAGCAGCACTAGACAGGGGGCGAGGAGGGAGACCCAGTACTTC. This chain joins TRBV9 and TRBJ2-5; 10 bases align to TRBD1. V dropped 4 bases and J dropped 5; count of bases not matched to a gene: 11. The CDR3 consists of 16 residues. Germline V CDR1 and CDR2: SGDLS, YYNGEE.